Presented here are 22 T cell receptor beta chains from one specimen sequenced in a study of T cells in Graves' hyperthyroidism and ophthalmopathy. Amplification yielded TCR beta CDR3 regions, with RNA transcripts as the source. First-round RT-PCR targeting the TCR CDR3 was performed with the HTBI primer set. TCRdb used MiXCR to reprocess the multiplex PCR reads, holding one entry per CDR3 protein. The table lists around 350,000 distinct CDR3 sequences, roughly 19% of them singletons, with about 4% in the top ten. Sample: blood. The receptor source for this set is a young woman with Graves' hyperthyroidism.

The V call is TRBV20-1, the J call TRBJ2-5, with 10 bases identical to TRBD1. With 3 bases clipped from V and 3 bases from J, the junction kept 4 bases outside the gene matches. The CDR3 spans 14 residues. The germline CDR1 and CDR2 sequences are DFQATT and SNEGSKA (reference sequence). The CDR3 coding sequence is TGCAGTGCTAGTTTGACAGGGGGCGAAGAGACCCAGTACTTC. Translated, it gives CSASLTGGEETQYF.

This clonotype was observed at least ten times. This rearrangement joins TRBV19 to TRBJ2-2; 12 nucleotides align to TRBD2. The CDR3 extends over 16 amino acids. Germline V gives CDR1 LNHDA, CDR2 SQIVND (reference sequence). With V trimmed by 4 bases and J by 7 bases, 7 bases remained unmatched. The CDR3 DNA follows: TGTGCCAGTAGTACTACTAGCGGGGGGAGAATCGGGGAGCTGTTTTTT. This gives the protein CASSTTSGGRIGELFF.

Many counts were recorded for this clonotype. V is TRBV6-5 and J is TRBJ2-5, with no clear D. Germline V CDR1 and CDR2: MNHEY, SVGAGI. The V gene lost 6 bases and the J gene lost 3 bases, with 11 bases spanning the gap. The length of the CDR3 is 13 residues. CDR3 sequence (DNA): TGTGCCAGCAGCCCATTGGCAGAAGAGACCCAGTACTTC. Its protein product is CASSPLAEETQYF.

This clonotype was seen repeatedly, ten times or more. The chain joins TRBV27 to TRBJ1-2; D gene uncertain. Trimming took 0 bases from V and 8 from J, leaving 10 bases between them. The CDR3 is 13 amino acids. Germline V gene lookup returns CDR1 MNHEY and CDR2 SMNVEV (reference sequence). The CDR3 sequence is CASSLSGVRGYTF. Written as DNA, the CDR3 is TGTGCCAGCAGTTTATCTGGAGTCCGAGGCTACACCTTC.

CDR3: CASSQRAGNSPLHF. The CDR3 region has the DNA TGCGCCAGCAGTCAGAGGGCAGGGAATTCACCCCTCCACTTT. This rearrangement joins TRBV5-1 to TRBJ1-6; D is perhaps TRBD1 (5 bases). CDR3 length: 14 residues. Trimming removed 5 bases at V and 7 bases at J, with 13 bases between. CDR1 is SGHRS and CDR2 is YFSETQ in the germline V gene.

This clonotype was seen many times. The chain carries TRBV27 and TRBJ2-7, with D possibly called TRBD1 or TRBD2 (7 bases each). Germline V gene sequence: CDR1 MNHEY, CDR2 SMNVEV (reference sequence). V was shortened by 3 bases and J by 6 bases, with 15 bases between the two germline ends. The CDR3 has 14 amino acids. CDR3 region: CASSFSQGGGEQYF. The DNA of the CDR3 is TGTGCCAGCAGTTTTTCCCAGGGGGGGGGCGAGCAGTACTTC.

This clonotype was detected many times. The DNA for the CDR3 is TGTGCCAGCAGTTTGTCCCCGGGGAACACTGAAGCTTTCTTT. This sequence encodes CASSLSPGNTEAFF. The rearrangement uses TRBV12-3 or TRBV12-4 and TRBJ1-1; D remains ambiguous. The CDR3 spans 14 residues. Between the trimmed V and J ends, which lost 3 bases and 1 base, there was a span of 9 bases.

This clonotype was counted only a few times. The V call is TRBV12-3 or TRBV12-4, the J call TRBJ2-4; D not resolved. V lost 7 bases and J 14 bases, leaving 15 bases between the germline ends. This CDR3 is built from 11 residues. CDR3: CASTLTPVKYF. CDR3 bases: TGTGCCAGCACCCTTACCCCGGTTAAGTACTTC.

Many counts were recorded for this clonotype. Here the CDR3 reads CATSDATSGEWETQYF. DNA of the CDR3: TGTGCCACCAGTGATGCGACTAGCGGGGAATGGGAGACCCAGTACTTC. V usage is TRBV24-1 and J usage is TRBJ2-5, with TRBD2 matching 11 bases. This CDR3 is built from 16 residues. CDR1 and CDR2 from the germline V gene are KGHDR and SFDVKD. The V segment lost 3 bases and the J segment 5 bases; nucleotides outside the gene matches: 7.

The V and J genes are TRBV30 and TRBJ2-4, with D perhaps matching TRBD2 (7 bases). The V end lost 4 bases, the J end lost 6 bases, and 16 bases lay between the germline ends. The CDR3 covers 14 residues. The germline V gene has CDR1 GTSNPN and CDR2 SVGIG (reference sequence). The CDR3 is CAWTKGGLPNIQYF. In DNA form, the CDR3 reads TGTGCCTGGACTAAGGGGGGACTACCAAACATTCAGTACTTC.

The rearrangement links TRBV7-3 to TRBJ1-1, with TRBD1 matching over 9 bases. Germline CDR1 reads SGHTA; CDR2 reads FQGTGA. CDR3 length: 15 amino acids. The V gene end was trimmed by 4 bases and the J gene end by 1 base; junction bases not matched to a gene: 4. The CDR3 sequence: CASSSGQGKNTEAFF. DNA of the CDR3: TGTGCCAGCAGCTCCGGACAGGGGAAGAACACTGAAGCTTTCTTT.

At least ten counts were recorded for this clonotype. V is TRBV12-3 or TRBV12-4 and J is TRBJ1-1, with TRBD1 matching 9 bases. Trimming cost V 5 bases and J 0 bases; bases outside gene matches: 7. There are 16 residues in the CDR3. CDR3: CASSPGTGRMNTEAFF. For the CDR3, the DNA is TGTGCCAGCAGTCCGGGGACAGGGCGAATGAACACTGAAGCTTTCTTT.

This clonotype was observed many times. The chain is built from TRBV11-2 and TRBJ2-7; D is uncertain. Germline V lookup: CDR1 SGHAT, CDR2 FQNNGV. The length of the CDR3 is 14 residues. Trimming left V 1 base short and J 3 bases short, with 10 bases between. The CDR3 reads CASSLGASLYEQYF. CDR3 sequence (DNA): TGTGCCAGCAGCTTAGGGGCCAGCCTCTACGAGCAGTACTTC.

This clonotype was seen ten or more times. This chain joins TRBV6-4 and TRBJ1-5; tentatively, D is TRBD1 (6 bases). CDR1 and CDR2 (germline): MRHNA, SNTAGT. The CDR3 has 13 residues. V lost 3 bases to trimming and J lost 6 bases, with 9 bases between them. CDR3 amino acids: CASSEGDTQPQHF. CDR3 in DNA: TGTGCCAGCAGTGAAGGGGACACTCAGCCCCAGCATTTT.

There are many counts of this clonotype. This chain connects TRBV5-1 to TRBJ2-5; D is undetermined. The CDR3 extends over 16 amino acids. CDR1 is SGHRS, CDR2 YFSETQ, per germline. V was cut by 4 bases and J by 4 bases, with 20 bases left in between. CDR3 in amino acids: CASSVGMIRARETQYF. The CDR3 DNA reads as TGCGCCAGCAGCGTTGGAATGATAAGGGCTAGAGAGACCCAGTACTTC.

This clonotype came up many times. The chain uses TRBV11-2 and TRBJ1-3; the D is unclear. The length of the CDR3 is 14 residues. Trimming left V 6 bases short and J 2 bases short, with 11 bases between. Germline V gives CDR1 SGHAT, CDR2 FQNNGV. The CDR3, as DNA: TGTGCCAGCAGAACCCCAGGTGCTGGAAACACCATATATTTT. Translating it yields CASRTPGAGNTIYF.

This clonotype was seen ten or more times. The V and J genes are TRBV5-1 and TRBJ2-7, with 9 nucleotides matching TRBD1. CDR1 is SGHRS and CDR2 is YFSETQ in the germline V gene. The CDR3 length is 15 residues. V shed 2 bases, J shed 6 bases, and the junction held 9 bases outside the gene matches. CDR3 in DNA: TGCGCCAGCAGCTTTTCCGGGACAGGGTCTCTCGAGCAGTACTTC. Its translation: CASSFSGTGSLEQYF.

The sample holds many counts of this clonotype. The chain has TRBV7-3 and TRBJ2-7; possibly TRBD1 for D (6 bases). This CDR3 contains 13 residues. Germline V gene data show CDR1 as SGHTA and CDR2 as FQGTGA. Trimming took off 5 bases at V and 3 bases at J, with 11 bases between the two ends. CDR3 amino acids: CASSRQDGYEQYF. In DNA, the CDR3 is TGTGCCAGCAGCCGACAGGACGGCTACGAGCAGTACTTC.

Here the CDR3 reads CASSPPLGGRDRQHYEQYF. The CDR3 nucleotides read TGTGCCAGCTCACCCCCACTCGGGGGCCGGGACAGACAACACTACGAGCAGTACTTC. V is TRBV18 and J is TRBJ2-7; tentative D call: TRBD1 (7 bases). Germline CDR1 reads KGHSH; CDR2 reads LQKENI. V lost 3 bases to trimming and J lost 3 bases, with 27 bases between them. CDR3 length: 19 residues.

This chain joins TRBV12-3 or TRBV12-4 and TRBJ2-5; D call uncertain. The V and J ends lost 6 bases and 5 bases respectively, with 10 bases between them. CDR3 length equals 12 residues. For the CDR3, the DNA is TGTGCCAGCAGCGCACGTAGGGAGACCCAGTACTTC. This encodes CASSARRETQYF.

This clonotype came up many times. The chain is built from TRBV28 and TRBJ2-7, with TRBD1 matching 7 bases. This CDR3 contains 15 residues. Germline CDR1 and CDR2: MDHEN and SYDVKM. Trimming removed 6 bases from V and 0 bases from J; junction bases left unmatched: 8. In DNA form, the CDR3 reads TGTGCCAGCAGCGCCCCGACAGGGAGCTCCTACGAGCAGTACTTC. The encoded protein is CASSAPTGSSYEQYF. Supplemented by reference TRBV28 and TRBJ2-7, the full variable domain reads DVKVTQSSRYLVKRTGEKVFLECVQDMDHENMFWYRQDPGLGLRLIYFSYDVKMKEKGDIPEGYSVSREKKERFSLILESASTNQTSMYLCASSAPTGSSYEQYFGPGTRLTVT.

This clonotype was picked up many times. V usage is TRBV11-2 and J usage is TRBJ2-5; 10 bases agree with TRBD1. The CDR3 spans 18 residues. The J segment lost 5 bases and the V segment lost 5 bases, leaving 17 bases of the junction unmatched. Germline V CDR1 and CDR2: SGHAT, FQNNGV. This chain's CDR3 is CASSQPMGTGAGWETQYF. The CDR3, as DNA: TGTGCCAGCAGCCAGCCCATGGGGACAGGGGCCGGGTGGGAGACCCAGTACTTC.